A few counts support the clone carrying this TCR beta chain. The data stem from a study of blood T cell repertoires in COVID-19. Study details: COVID-19 samples from acute and convalescent phases originated in the United States, Italy and Spain.

Some clones are missing from TCRdb's copy, which holds only in-frame ones; the method was immunoSEQ multiplex PCR. The sample lists a few hundred thousand clones, around nine tenths occurring once. Deletions cut 3 bases from V and 5 bases from J, with 13 bases between. The length of the CDR3 is 15 residues. Germline CDR1 is LGHNA and CDR2 is YSLEER. Sequences were obtained from peripheral blood. The chain joins TRBV4-3 to TRBJ1-4, with D possibly TRBD1 on 6 matching bases. This TCR derives from a young man with active or convalescent COVID-19. CDR3: CASSQPGQRNEKLFF. The DNA for the CDR3 is TGCGCCAGCAGCCAGCCGGGACAAAGAAATGAAAAACTGTTTTTT.